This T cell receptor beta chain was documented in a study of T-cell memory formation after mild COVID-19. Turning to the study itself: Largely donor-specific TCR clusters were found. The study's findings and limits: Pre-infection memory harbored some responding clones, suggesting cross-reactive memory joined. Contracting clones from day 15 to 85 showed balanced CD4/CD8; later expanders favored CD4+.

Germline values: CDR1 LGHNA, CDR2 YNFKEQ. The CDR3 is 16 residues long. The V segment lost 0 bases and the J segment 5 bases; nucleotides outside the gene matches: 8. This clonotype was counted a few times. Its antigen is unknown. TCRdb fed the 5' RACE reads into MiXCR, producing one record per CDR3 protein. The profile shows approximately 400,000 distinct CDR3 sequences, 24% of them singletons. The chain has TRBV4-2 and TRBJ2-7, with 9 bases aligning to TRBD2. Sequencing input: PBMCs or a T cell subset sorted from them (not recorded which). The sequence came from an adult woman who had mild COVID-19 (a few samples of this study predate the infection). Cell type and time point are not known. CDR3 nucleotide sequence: TGTGCCAGCAGCCAAGAATTGAGCGGGGGGCGCCACGAGCAGTACTTC. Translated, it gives CASSQELSGGRHEQYF.